This TCR beta chain derives from a study of brain T cells in children with intractable seizures. The sequenced cases were selected for having the highest brain T cell transcript signatures. Patients received at least one anti-epileptic drug before surgery. On this clone: The antigen remains undetermined.

Findings of the study overall: HCMV serostatus was not known, and viral specificity came from CDR3 similarity only.

Method: immunoSEQ multiplex PCR; TCRdb's copy keeps in-frame clones and lacks some. The top ten hold nearly 6.5% of the sample, which has some 20,000 clones, 94% seen once. The sample here was peripheral blood, taken at surgery. The clonotype originates from a boy aged 5 to 17 with focal cortical dysplasia and intractable seizures.

CDR3 in DNA: TGTGCCAGCTCAATCGGACGGGACTACGAGCAGTACGTC. This codes for CASSIGRDYEQYV. V is TRBV18 and J is TRBJ2-7; a possible D gene is TRBD2 (5 bases). V lost 5 bases to trimming and J lost 3 bases, with 11 bases between them. The germline CDR1 and CDR2 sequences are KGHSH and LQKENI. This CDR3 contains 13 residues.